The rows below give T cell receptor beta chains drawn from one sample of a study of CXCR3-negative and CXCR3-positive naive CD8 T cells. One entry per CDR3 protein, without DNA, is what TCRdb gives after re-calling the 5' RACE reads. The sample features about 130,000 distinct CDR3 sequences, with less than 0.55% in its top ten. The sequenced sample consisted of naive CXCR3- CD8+ T cells from blood. All receptors derive from a human donor in good health. Some clones in this sample may be carry-over from other donors' samples. Each CDR3 is given with its conserved first and last residue. The order of the fields is J gene, V gene, CDR3 protein.

J gene: TRBJ2-1; V gene: TRBV7-2; CDR3 protein: CASSAWGGGPRNEQFF
J gene: TRBJ2-7; V gene: TRBV7-7; CDR3 protein: CASSEGMGEQYF
J gene: TRBJ2-3; V gene: TRBV7-9; CDR3 protein: CASSLRSGFSTDTQYF
J gene: TRBJ2-2; V gene: TRBV27; CDR3 protein: CASSLYGMNTGELFF
J gene: TRBJ2-1; V gene: TRBV28; CDR3 protein: CASSLLAGPSYNEQFF
J gene: TRBJ1-1; V gene: TRBV7-8; CDR3 protein: CASSYKPDSPNTEAFF
J gene: TRBJ2-2; V gene: TRBV5-6; CDR3 protein: CASSLTGRTPGELFF
J gene: TRBJ2-1; V gene: TRBV5-1; CDR3 protein: CASSLDSQPSYNEQFF
J gene: TRBJ2-1; V gene: TRBV28; CDR3 protein: CASTHPEGTAFYNEQFF
J gene: TRBJ2-1; V gene: TRBV7-9; CDR3 protein: CASSFHHRANEQFF
J gene: TRBJ2-1; V gene: TRBV23-1; CDR3 protein: CASSQSPLSYNEQFF
J gene: TRBJ2-1; V gene: TRBV5-3; CDR3 protein: CARSLVRGLHNEQFF
J gene: TRBJ2-3; V gene: TRBV12-3/TRBV12-4; CDR3 protein: CARSSLTDTQYF
J gene: TRBJ2-3; V gene: TRBV9; CDR3 protein: CASSEGGPDTQYF
J gene: TRBJ1-4; V gene: TRBV7-9; CDR3 protein: CASSLGPATNEKLFF
J gene: TRBJ2-7; V gene: TRBV7-9; CDR3 protein: CASSYRTSGTYEQYF
J gene: TRBJ2-3; V gene: TRBV9; CDR3 protein: CASSVGGGTSQYF
J gene: TRBJ2-1; V gene: TRBV5-4; CDR3 protein: CASSLSPYYSYNEQSF
J gene: TRBJ2-1; V gene: TRBV4-1; CDR3 protein: CASSQVISGNNEQFF
J gene: TRBJ2-7; V gene: TRBV7-6; CDR3 protein: CASSLAEGQLAYEQYF
J gene: TRBJ2-7; V gene: TRBV6-1; CDR3 protein: CASDFQGSYEQYF
J gene: TRBJ1-1; V gene: TRBV12-3/TRBV12-4; CDR3 protein: CASSSRPTFATEAFF
J gene: TRBJ2-2; V gene: TRBV21-1; CDR3 protein: CASTRAPGQGTSGRPGELFF
J gene: TRBJ1-4; V gene: TRBV9; CDR3 protein: CASSSWDSTNEKLFF
J gene: TRBJ2-5; V gene: TRBV27; CDR3 protein: CASRPTSGSPETQYF
J gene: TRBJ2-2; V gene: TRBV9; CDR3 protein: CASSPGTANTGELFF
J gene: TRBJ1-1; V gene: TRBV12-3/TRBV12-4; CDR3 protein: CASSAGQLHTEAFF
J gene: TRBJ2-1; V gene: TRBV5-5; CDR3 protein: CASSSTGYNEQFF
J gene: TRBJ2-1; V gene: TRBV20-1; CDR3 protein: CSARETSDPKQFF
J gene: TRBJ2-3; V gene: TRBV12-3/TRBV12-4; CDR3 protein: CASRPAGTRDTQYF
J gene: TRBJ2-2; V gene: TRBV7-2; CDR3 protein: CASSLAPVTGELFF
J gene: TRBJ2-5; V gene: TRBV12-3/TRBV12-4; CDR3 protein: CASSNKTGGYEETQYF
J gene: TRBJ2-7; V gene: TRBV7-9; CDR3 protein: CASSPDLAYEQYF
J gene: TRBJ2-3; V gene: TRBV7-3; CDR3 protein: CASSPTFPDTQYF
J gene: TRBJ2-3; V gene: TRBV6-5; CDR3 protein: CASSYRAGTSTDTQYF
J gene: TRBJ2-3; V gene: TRBV12-3/TRBV12-4; CDR3 protein: CASSIADTQYF
J gene: TRBJ2-7; V gene: TRBV25-1; CDR3 protein: CASSEDRGLDEQYF
J gene: TRBJ2-7; V gene: TRBV29-1; CDR3 protein: CSVQGAEGSYEQYF
J gene: TRBJ2-7; V gene: TRBV4-1; CDR3 protein: CASSTGGREQYF
J gene: TRBJ2-1; V gene: TRBV7-3; CDR3 protein: CASSLMRTSGGSYNEQFF
J gene: TRBJ2-7; V gene: TRBV6-5; CDR3 protein: CASSYFLGTPYEQYF
J gene: TRBJ1-2; V gene: TRBV3-1; CDR3 protein: CASSQDDGLVYGYTF
J gene: TRBJ1-1; V gene: TRBV4-2; CDR3 protein: CASSLQGKANTEAFF
J gene: TRBJ2-5; V gene: TRBV7-9; CDR3 protein: CASSLAGLGVETQYF
J gene: TRBJ2-7; V gene: TRBV6-2/TRBV6-3; CDR3 protein: CASSYSAGVDEQYF
J gene: TRBJ2-3; V gene: TRBV12-3/TRBV12-4; CDR3 protein: CASSLRPVTDTQYF
J gene: TRBJ2-7; V gene: TRBV21-1; CDR3 protein: CASSKECSYAEQYF